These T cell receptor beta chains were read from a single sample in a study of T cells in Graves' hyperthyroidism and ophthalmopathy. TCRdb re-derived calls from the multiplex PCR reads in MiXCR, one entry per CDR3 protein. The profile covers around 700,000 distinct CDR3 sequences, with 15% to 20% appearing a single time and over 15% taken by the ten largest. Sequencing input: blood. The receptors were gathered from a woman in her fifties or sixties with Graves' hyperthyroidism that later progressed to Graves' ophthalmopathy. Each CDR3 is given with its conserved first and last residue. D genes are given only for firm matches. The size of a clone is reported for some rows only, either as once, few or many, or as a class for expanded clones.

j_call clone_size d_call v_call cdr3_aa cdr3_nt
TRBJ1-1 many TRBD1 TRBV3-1 CASSGTGLTEAFF TGTGCCAGCAGCGGGACAGGATTGACTGAAGCTTTCTTT
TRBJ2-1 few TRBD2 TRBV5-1 CASSRGVDRNEQFF TGCGCCAGCAGCCGGGGGGTCGATAGAAATGAGCAGTTCTTC
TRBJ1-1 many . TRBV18 CASSPGGRGLTEAFF TGTGCCAGCTCACCCGGGGGTCGGGGGTTGACTGAAGCTTTCTTT
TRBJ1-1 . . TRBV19 CASSMLGGEGDTEAFF TGTGCCAGTAGTATGTTGGGCGGCGAGGGGGACACTGAAGCTTTCTTT
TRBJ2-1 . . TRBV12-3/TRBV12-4 CASSPREGGASYNEQFF TGTGCCAGCAGTCCCCGCGAGGGGGGGGCCTCCTACAATGAGCAGTTCTTC
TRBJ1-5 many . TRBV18 CASSLYTINQPQHF TGTGCCAGCTCTCTTTACACAATCAATCAGCCCCAGCATTTT
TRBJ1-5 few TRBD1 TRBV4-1 CASSQGQGSYQPQHF TGCGCCAGCAGCCAAGGACAGGGGTCATATCAGCCCCAGCATTTT
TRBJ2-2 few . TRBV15 CATSRDTNRAHTGELFF TGTGCCACCAGCAGAGATACCAACAGGGCCCACACCGGGGAGCTGTTTTTT
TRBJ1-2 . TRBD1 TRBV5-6 CASSRTGTVGLYGYTF TGTGCCAGCAGCCGTACCGGGACAGTTGGTCTCTATGGCTACACCTTC
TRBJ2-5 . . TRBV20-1 CSASSGLPETQYF TGCAGTGCCAGCAGCGGACTGCCAGAGACCCAGTACTTC
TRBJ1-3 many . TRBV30 CAWDRSSGNTIYF TGTGCCTGGGATAGGTCTTCTGGAAACACCATATATTTT
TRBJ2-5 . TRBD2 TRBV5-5 CASSLAGGHETQYF TGTGCCAGCAGCTTGGCGGGGGGGCACGAGACCCAGTACTTC
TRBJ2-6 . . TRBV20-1 CSARPWVSSGANVLTF TGCAGTGCTAGACCTTGGGTTAGCTCTGGGGCCAACGTCCTGACTTTC
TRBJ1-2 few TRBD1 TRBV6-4 CASSDSNSGGPYGYTF TGTGCCAGCAGTGACTCGAATTCAGGGGGCCCCTATGGCTACACCTTC
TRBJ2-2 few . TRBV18 CASSSERRNTGELFF TGTGCCAGCTCCTCGGAAAGGCGGAACACCGGGGAGCTGTTTTTT
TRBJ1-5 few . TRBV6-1 CASSPQVRGDQPQHF TGTGCCAGCAGCCCCCAGGTTAGGGGCGATCAGCCCCAGCATTTT
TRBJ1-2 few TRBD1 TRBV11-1 CASSFDRGDGYTF TGTGCCAGCAGCTTTGACAGGGGAGATGGCTACACCTTC
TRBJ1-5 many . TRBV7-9 CASSLVGRGSNQPQHF TGTGCCAGCAGCTTAGTCGGCAGGGGAAGCAATCAGCCCCAGCATTTT
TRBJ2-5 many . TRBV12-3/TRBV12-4 CASKGGGETQYF TGTGCCAGCAAGGGTGGGGGGGAGACCCAGTACTTC
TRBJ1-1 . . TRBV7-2 CASSPGRNTEASF TGTGCCAGCAGCCCGGGACGGAACACTGAAGCTTCCTTT
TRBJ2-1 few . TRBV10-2 CASSESWQGSSNEQFF TGCGCCAGCAGTGAGTCATGGCAGGGATCGTCAAATGAGCAGTTCTTC
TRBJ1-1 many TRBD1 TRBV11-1 CASSLERTGNTEAFF TGTGCCAGCAGCTTAGAACGGACAGGGAACACTGAAGCTTTCTTT
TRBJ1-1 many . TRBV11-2 CASSSVEPWDTEAFF TGTGCCAGCAGCTCAGTGGAACCTTGGGACACTGAAGCTTTCTTT